This TCR beta chain was identified during a study of molecular identifiers for immune sequencing clone quantification. MiXCR, applied by TCRdb to the PCR reads, yields one record per CDR3 protein. The profile shows 100,000 or so distinct CDR3 sequences, about a third of them singletons. In regard to this clonotype: Germline and junction disagree at one end, which may indicate a read error.

The CDR3 runs 14 residues. Per the germline V gene, CDR1 is LNHDA and CDR2 is SQIVND (reference sequence). The chain carries TRBV19 and TRBJ1-4, with a tentative D call TRBD1 (6 bases). This sequence originates from a human donor in good health. Some libraries in this study had Jurkat cell RNA spiked in. What was sequenced was naive CD8+ T cells from blood, with Jurkat cell RNA spiked in. Subset described: FACS-sorted CD8+CD4-CCR7+CD45RA+ naive T cells. The CDR3 DNA sequence: TGTGCCAGTGAGGACAGACCAACTAATGAAAAACTGTATTTT. It encodes CASEDRPTNEKLYF.